This T cell receptor beta chain was recovered during a study of T cell repertoires in cytomegalovirus infection. Study overall: Signatures in public TCR beta sequences pointed to both CMV infection and matching HLA type.

Via MiXCR, TCRdb re-called the reads, giving one row per CDR3 protein. The sample has over 45,000 distinct CDR3 sequences; around a fifth are singletons. Broader study findings: Cumulative public TCR beta family frequency identified CMV carriers with the relevant HLA.

The CDR3 runs 13 residues. The V end was cut by 6 bases, the J end by 10 bases, with 13 bases between. In germline, CDR1 is MDHEN, CDR2 SYDVKM. Details on this clonotype: Its antigen is not known.

The source material was CD8+ T cells from cultured PBMCs, sampled from culture after CMV antigen stimulation. This TCR derives from a human donor in good health (CMV status not recorded). Some clones in this sample may be carry-over from other donors' samples. The V gene is TRBV28, the J gene TRBJ1-6; tentative D call: TRBD1 (6 bases). The CDR3 sequence is CASSPSGVSPLHF. CDR3 coding DNA: TGTGCCAGCAGCCCCTCAGGGGTGTCACCCCTCCACTTT.